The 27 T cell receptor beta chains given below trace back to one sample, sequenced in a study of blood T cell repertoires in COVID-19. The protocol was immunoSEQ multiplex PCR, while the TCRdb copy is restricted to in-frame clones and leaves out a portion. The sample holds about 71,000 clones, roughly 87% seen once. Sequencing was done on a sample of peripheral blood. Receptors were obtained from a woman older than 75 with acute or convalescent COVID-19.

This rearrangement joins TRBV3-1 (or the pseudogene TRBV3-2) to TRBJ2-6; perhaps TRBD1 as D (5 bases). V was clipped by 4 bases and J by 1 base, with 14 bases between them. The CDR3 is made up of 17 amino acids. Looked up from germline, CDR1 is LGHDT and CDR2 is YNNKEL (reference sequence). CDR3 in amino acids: CASSLQASGSGANVLTF. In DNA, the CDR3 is TGTGCCAGCAGCCTACAGGCGAGTGGTTCTGGGGCCAACGTCCTGACTTTC.

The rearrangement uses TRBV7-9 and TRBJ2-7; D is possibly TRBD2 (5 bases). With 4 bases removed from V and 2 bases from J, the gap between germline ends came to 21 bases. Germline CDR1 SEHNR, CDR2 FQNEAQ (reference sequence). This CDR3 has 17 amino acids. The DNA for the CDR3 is TGTGCCAGCAGCTCCCCATTCATTGGCGGGTCCGCCTACGAGCAGTACTTC. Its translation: CASSSPFIGGSAYEQYF.

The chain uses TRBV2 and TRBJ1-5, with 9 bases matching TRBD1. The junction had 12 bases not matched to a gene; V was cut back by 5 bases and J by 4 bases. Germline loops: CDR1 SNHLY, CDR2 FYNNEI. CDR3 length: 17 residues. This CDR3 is CASSWGGTGLVNQPQHF. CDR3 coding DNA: TGTGCCAGCAGTTGGGGTGGGACAGGGTTAGTTAATCAGCCCCAGCATTTT.

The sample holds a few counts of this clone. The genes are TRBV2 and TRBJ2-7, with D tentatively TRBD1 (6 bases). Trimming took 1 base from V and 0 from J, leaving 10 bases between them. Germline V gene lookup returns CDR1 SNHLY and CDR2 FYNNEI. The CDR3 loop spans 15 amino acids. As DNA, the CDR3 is TGTGCCAGCAGTGAAGGGGGACAACCCTCCTACGAGCAGTACTTC. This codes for CASSEGGQPSYEQYF.

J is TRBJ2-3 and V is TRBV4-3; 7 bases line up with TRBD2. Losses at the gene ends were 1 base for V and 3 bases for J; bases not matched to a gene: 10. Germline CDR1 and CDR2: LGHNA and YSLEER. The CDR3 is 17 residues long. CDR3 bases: TGCGCCAGCAGCCAAGGTACCCGAGGGAGGGGAACAGATACGCAGTATTTT. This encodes CASSQGTRGRGTDTQYF.

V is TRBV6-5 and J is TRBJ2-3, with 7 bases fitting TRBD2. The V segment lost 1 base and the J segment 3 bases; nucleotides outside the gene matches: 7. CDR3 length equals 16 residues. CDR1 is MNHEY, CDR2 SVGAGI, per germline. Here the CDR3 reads CASSYFPAGTTDTQYF. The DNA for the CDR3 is TGTGCCAGCAGTTACTTCCCAGCGGGAACGACAGATACGCAGTATTTT.

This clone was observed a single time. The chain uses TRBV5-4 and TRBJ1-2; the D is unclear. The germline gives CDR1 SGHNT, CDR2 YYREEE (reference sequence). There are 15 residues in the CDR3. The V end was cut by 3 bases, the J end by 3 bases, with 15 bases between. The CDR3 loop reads CASSSGSVKDYGYTF. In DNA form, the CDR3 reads TGTGCCAGCAGCTCAGGATCCGTGAAGGACTATGGCTACACCTTC.

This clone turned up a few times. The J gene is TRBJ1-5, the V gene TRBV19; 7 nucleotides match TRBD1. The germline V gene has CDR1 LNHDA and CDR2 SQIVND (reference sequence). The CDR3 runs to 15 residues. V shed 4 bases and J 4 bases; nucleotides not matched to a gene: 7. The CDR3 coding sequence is TGTGCCAGTAGTAAAACCGGGACAGAGAATCAGCCCCAGCATTTT. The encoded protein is CASSKTGTENQPQHF. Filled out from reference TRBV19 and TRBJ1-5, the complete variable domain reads DGGITQSPKYLFRKEGQNVTLSCEQNLNHDAMYWYRQDPGQGLRLIYYSQIVNDFQKGDIAEGYSVSREKKESFPLTVTSAQKNPTAFYLCASSKTGTENQPQHFGDGTRLSIL.

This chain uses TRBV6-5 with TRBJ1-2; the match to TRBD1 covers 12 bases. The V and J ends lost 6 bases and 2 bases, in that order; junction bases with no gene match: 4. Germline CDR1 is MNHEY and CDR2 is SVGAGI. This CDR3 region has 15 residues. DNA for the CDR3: TGTGCCAGCAGCCTAGGGACAGGGGGCAACTATGGCTACACCTTC. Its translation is CASSLGTGGNYGYTF.

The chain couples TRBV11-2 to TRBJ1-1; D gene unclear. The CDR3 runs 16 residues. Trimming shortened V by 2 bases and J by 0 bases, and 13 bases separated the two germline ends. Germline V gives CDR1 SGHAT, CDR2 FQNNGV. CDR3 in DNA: TGTGCCAGCAGCTTAACCCTAAAGTCGCTGAACACTGAAGCTTTCTTT. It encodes CASSLTLKSLNTEAFF. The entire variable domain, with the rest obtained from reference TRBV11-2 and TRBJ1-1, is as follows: EAGVAQSPRYKIIEKRQSVAFWCNPISGHATLYWYQQILGQGPKLLIQFQNNGVVDDSQLPKDRFSAERLKGVDSTLKIQPAKLEDSAVYLCASSLTLKSLNTEAFFGQGTRLTVV.

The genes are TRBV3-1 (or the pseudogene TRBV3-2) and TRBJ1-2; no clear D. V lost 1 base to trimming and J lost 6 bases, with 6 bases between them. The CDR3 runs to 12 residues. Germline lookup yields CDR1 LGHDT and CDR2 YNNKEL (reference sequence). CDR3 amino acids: CASSQVGDGYTF. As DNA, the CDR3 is TGTGCCAGCAGCCAAGTCGGAGATGGCTACACCTTC.

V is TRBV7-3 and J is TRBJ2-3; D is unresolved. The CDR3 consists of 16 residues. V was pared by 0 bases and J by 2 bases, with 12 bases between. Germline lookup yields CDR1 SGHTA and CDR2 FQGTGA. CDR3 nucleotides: TGTGCCAGCAGCTTAACCGCAGACTGGGTCACAGATACGCAGTATTTT. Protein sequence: CASSLTADWVTDTQYF.

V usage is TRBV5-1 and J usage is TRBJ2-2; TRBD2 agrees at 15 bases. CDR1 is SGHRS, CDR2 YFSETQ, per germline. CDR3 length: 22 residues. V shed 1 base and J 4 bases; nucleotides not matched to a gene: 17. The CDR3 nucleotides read TGCGCCAGCAGCTTGTCTCCTGCTTTCGGACTAGCGGGAGGGCCGCGCACCGGGGAGCTGTTTTTT. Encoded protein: CASSLSPAFGLAGGPRTGELFF.

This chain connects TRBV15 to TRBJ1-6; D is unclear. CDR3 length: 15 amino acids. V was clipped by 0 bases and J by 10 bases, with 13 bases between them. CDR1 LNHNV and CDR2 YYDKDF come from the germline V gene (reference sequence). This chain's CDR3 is CATSRDGEIGSPLHF. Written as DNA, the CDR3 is TGTGCCACCAGCAGAGACGGGGAAATAGGCTCACCCCTCCACTTT.

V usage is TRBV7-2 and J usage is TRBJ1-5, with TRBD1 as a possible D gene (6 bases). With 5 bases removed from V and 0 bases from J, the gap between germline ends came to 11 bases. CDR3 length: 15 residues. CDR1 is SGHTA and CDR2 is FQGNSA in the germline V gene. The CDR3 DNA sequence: TGTGCCAGCAGCCAACAGGGTGTTAGCAATCAGCCCCAGCATTTT. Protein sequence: CASSQQGVSNQPQHF.

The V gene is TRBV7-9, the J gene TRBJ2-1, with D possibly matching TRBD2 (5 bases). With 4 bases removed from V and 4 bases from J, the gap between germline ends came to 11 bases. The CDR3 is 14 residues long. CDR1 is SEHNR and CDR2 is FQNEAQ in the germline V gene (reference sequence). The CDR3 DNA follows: TGTGCCAGCAGCTCGCCGACGGGATACAATGAGCAGTTCTTC. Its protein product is CASSSPTGYNEQFF. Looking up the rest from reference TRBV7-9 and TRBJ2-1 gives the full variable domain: DTGVSQNPRHKITKRGQNVTFRCDPISEHNRLYWYRQTLGQGPEFLTYFQNEAQLEKSRLLSDRFSAERPKGSFSTLEIQRTEQGDSAMYLCASSSPTGYNEQFFGPGTRLTVL.

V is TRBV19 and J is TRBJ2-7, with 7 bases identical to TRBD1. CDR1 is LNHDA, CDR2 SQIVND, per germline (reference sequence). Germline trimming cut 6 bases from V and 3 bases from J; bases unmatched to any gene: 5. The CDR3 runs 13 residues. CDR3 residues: CASRTGQHYEQYF. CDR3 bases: TGTGCCAGTAGGACGGGACAGCACTACGAGCAGTACTTC.

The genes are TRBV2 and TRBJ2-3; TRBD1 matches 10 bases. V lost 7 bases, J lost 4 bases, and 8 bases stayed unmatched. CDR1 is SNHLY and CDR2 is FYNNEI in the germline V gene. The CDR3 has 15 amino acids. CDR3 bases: TGTGCCAGCACCAAGGACAGGGGGGACGCAGATACGCAGTATTTT. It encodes CASTKDRGDADTQYF.

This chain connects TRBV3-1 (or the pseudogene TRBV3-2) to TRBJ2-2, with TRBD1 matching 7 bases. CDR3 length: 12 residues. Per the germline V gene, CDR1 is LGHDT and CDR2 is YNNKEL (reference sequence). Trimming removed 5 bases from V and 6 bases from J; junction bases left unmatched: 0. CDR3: CASSTGAGELFF. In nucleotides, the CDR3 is TGTGCCAGCAGCACAGGGGCCGGGGAGCTGTTTTTT.

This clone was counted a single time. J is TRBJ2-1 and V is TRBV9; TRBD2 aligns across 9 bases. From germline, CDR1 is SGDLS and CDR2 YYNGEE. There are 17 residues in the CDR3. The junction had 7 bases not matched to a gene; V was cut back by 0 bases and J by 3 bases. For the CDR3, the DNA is TGTGCCAGCAGCGTAGGAGGGGCGGGAGGGAGCTACAATGAGCAGTTCTTC. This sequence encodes CASSVGGAGGSYNEQFF.

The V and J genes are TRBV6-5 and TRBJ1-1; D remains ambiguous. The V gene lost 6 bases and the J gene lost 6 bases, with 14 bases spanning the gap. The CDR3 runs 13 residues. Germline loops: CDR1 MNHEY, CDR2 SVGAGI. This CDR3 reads CASSPGRMPEAFF. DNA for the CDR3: TGTGCCAGCAGCCCCGGGAGGATGCCTGAAGCTTTCTTT.

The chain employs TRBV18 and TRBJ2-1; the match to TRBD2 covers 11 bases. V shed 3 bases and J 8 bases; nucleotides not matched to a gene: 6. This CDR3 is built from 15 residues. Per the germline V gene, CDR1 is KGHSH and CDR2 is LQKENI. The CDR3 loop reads CASSPLPGLADEQFF. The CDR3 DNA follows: TGTGCCAGCTCACCGCTACCGGGACTAGCGGATGAGCAGTTCTTC.

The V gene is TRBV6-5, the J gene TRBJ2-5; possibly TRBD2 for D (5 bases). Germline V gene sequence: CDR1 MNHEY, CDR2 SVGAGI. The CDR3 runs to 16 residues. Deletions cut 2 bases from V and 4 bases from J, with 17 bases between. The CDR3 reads CASSYGQERALETQYF. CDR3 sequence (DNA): TGTGCCAGCAGTTACGGCCAAGAGAGGGCTCTAGAGACCCAGTACTTC.

The CDR3 is CASSSGQGMGNEQYF. As DNA, the CDR3 is TGCGCCAGCAGCTCAGGACAGGGAATGGGGAACGAGCAGTACTTC. The gene calls are TRBV5-1 and TRBJ2-7; TRBD1 matches 8 bases. This CDR3 has 15 residues. CDR1 and CDR2 from the germline V gene are SGHRS and YFSETQ. V lost 3 bases and J lost 5; bases outside the gene matches: 10.

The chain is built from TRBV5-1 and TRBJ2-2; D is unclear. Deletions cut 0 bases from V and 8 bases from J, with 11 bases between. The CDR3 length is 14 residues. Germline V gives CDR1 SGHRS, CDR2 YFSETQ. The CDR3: CASSLGTLVGELFF. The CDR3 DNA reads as TGCGCCAGCAGCTTGGGAACTCTTGTAGGGGAGCTGTTTTTT.

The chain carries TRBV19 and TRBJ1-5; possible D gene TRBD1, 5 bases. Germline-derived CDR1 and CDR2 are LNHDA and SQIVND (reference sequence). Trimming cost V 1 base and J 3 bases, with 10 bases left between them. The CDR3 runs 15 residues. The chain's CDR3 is CASSIAGRPNQPQHF. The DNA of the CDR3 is TGTGCCAGTAGTATAGCAGGGAGGCCCAATCAGCCCCAGCATTTT.

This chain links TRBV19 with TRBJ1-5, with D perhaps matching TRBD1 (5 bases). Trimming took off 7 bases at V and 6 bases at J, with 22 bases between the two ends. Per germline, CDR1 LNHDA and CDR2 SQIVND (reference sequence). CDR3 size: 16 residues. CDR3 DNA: TGTGCCAGTAACCCTCCCGGCCAGGGTTGGGGTCAGCCCCAGCATTTT. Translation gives CASNPPGQGWGQPQHF.